The T cell receptor beta chain described here comes from a study of blood T cell repertoires in COVID-19. Produced via immunoSEQ multiplex PCR; TCRdb's table is partial and in-frame only. The sample includes fewer than 300,000 clones, approximately 92% seen only once; the top ten take 0.95% to 1.3%. The sample taken for sequencing was PBMCs or T cells enriched from blood (not recorded which). The TCR originated in a woman in her twenties or thirties who had recovered from COVID-19.

In nucleotides, the CDR3 is TGTGCCAGCACCGGGACTAGCGGCGACAATGAGCAGTTCTTC. Translated: CASTGTSGDNEQFF. V gene TRBV6-9 combines with J gene TRBJ2-1, with 11 positions matching TRBD2. Per germline, CDR1 MNHGY and CDR2 SVAAGI. V trimming: 7 bases; J trimming: 5 bases; junction bases outside the gene matches: 4. The CDR3 is 14 amino acids.